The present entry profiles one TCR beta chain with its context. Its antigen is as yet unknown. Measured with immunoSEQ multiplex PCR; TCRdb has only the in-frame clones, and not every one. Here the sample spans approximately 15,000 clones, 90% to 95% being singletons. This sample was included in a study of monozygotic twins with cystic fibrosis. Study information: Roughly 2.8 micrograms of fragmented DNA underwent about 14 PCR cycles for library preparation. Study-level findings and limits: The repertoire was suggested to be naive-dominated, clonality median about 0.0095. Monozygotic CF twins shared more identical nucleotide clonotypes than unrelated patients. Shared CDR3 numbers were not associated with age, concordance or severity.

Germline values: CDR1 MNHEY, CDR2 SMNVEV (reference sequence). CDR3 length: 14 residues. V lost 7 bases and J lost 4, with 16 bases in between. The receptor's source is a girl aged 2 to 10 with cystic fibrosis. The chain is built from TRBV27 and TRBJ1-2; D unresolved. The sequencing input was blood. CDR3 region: CASTRLKAPYGYTF. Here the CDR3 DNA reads TGTGCCAGCACTCGTTTGAAGGCGCCCTATGGCTACACCTTC.